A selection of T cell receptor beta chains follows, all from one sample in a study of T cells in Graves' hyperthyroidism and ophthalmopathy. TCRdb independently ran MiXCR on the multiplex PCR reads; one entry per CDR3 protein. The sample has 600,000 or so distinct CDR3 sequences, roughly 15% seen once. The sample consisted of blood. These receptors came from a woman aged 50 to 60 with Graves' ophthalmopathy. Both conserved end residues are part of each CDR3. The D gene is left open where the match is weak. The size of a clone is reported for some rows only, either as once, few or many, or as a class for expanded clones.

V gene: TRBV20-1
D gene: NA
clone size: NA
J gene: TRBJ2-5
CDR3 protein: CSAGTPNQETQYF
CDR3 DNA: TGCAGTGCGGGGACCCCTAACCAAGAGACCCAGTACTTC

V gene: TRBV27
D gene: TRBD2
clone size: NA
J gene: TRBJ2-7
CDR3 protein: CATATGRGSGRAHEQYF
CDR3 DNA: TGTGCCACCGCGACCGGCAGGGGTAGCGGGAGGGCCCACGAGCAGTACTTC

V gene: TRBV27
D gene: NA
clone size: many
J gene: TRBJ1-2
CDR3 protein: CASSLSGTKRRDYGYTF
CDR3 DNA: TGTGCCAGCAGTTTATCCGGGACAAAACGTAGGGACTATGGCTACACCTTC

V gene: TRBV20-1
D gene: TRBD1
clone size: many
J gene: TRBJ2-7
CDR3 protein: CSALPGTGKGEQYF
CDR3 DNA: TGCAGTGCTCTGCCGGGGACAGGGAAAGGCGAGCAGTACTTC

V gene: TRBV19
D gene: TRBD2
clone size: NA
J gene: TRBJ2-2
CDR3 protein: CASILREETGELFF
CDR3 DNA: TGTGCCAGTATTTTGCGGGAGGAAACCGGGGAGCTGTTTTTT

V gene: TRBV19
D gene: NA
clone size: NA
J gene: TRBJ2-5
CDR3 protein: CASSIVAGYGETQYF
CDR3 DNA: TGTGCCAGTAGTATCGTCGCGGGGTACGGGGAGACCCAGTACTTC

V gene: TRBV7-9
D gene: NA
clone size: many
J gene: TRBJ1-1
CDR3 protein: CASIKGTLGTEAFF
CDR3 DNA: TGTGCCAGCATCAAAGGGACTTTGGGCACTGAAGCTTTCTTT

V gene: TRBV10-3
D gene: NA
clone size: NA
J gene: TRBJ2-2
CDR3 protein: CAIKGQNTGELFF
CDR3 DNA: TGTGCCATCAAGGGTCAGAACACCGGGGAGCTGTTTTTT

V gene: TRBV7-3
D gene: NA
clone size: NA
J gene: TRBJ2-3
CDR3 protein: CASSSQDTDTQYF
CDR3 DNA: TGTGCCAGCAGCTCTCAGGACACAGATACGCAGTATTTT

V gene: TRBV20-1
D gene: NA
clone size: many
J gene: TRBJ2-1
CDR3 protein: CSARDLSLYNEQFF
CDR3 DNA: TGCAGTGCTAGGGACCTATCCCTCTACAATGAGCAGTTCTTC

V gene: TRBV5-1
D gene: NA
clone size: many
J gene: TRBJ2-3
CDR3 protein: CASSQEIEDTQYF
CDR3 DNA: TGCGCCAGCAGTCAGGAGATAGAAGATACGCAGTATTTT

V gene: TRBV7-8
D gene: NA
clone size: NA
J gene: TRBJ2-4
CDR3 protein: CASSLADIQYF
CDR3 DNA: TGTGCCAGCAGCTTAGCAGACATTCAGTACTTC

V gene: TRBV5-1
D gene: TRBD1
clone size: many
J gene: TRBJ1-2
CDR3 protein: CASSRDRGDYGYTF
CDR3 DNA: TGCGCCAGCAGCAGGGACAGGGGCGACTATGGCTACACCTTC

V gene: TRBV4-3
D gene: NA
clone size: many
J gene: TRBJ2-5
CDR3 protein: CASSQDSGTGQETQYF
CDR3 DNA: TGCGCCAGCAGCCAAGATTCCGGGACTGGACAAGAGACCCAGTACTTC

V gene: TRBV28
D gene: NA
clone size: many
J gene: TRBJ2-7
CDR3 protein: CASSPRLVLLYEQYF
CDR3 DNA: TGTGCCAGCAGTCCTCGACTAGTATTGTTGTACGAGCAGTACTTC

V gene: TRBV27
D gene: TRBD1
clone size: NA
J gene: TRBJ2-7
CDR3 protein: CASTTGTGDEQYF
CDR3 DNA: TGTGCCAGCACAACCGGGACAGGGGACGAGCAGTACTTC

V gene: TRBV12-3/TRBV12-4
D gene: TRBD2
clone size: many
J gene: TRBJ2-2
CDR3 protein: CASSRGLAATGELFF
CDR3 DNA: TGTGCCAGCAGCCGGGGACTAGCGGCTACCGGGGAGCTGTTTTTT

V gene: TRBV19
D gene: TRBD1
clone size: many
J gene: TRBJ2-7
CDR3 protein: CASSIGRGTGTYEQYF
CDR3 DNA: TGTGCCAGTAGTATTGGCCGGGGGACAGGGACCTACGAGCAGTACTTC

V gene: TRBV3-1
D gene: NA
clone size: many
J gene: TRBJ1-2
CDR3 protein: CASSQGGLGADGYTF
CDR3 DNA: TGTGCCAGCAGCCAAGGTGGCTTGGGGGCCGATGGCTACACCTTC

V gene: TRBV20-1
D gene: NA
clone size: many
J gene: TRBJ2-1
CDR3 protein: CSASGPWDYNEQFF
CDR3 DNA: TGCAGTGCTAGTGGCCCCTGGGACTACAATGAGCAGTTCTTC

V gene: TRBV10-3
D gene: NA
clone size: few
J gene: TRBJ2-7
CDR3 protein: CAISPAASAYEQYF
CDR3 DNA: TGTGCCATCAGCCCCGCCGCTAGCGCGTACGAGCAGTACTTC

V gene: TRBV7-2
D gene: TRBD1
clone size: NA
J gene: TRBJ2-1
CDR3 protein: CASSFSSGTGAHNEQFF
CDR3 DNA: TGTGCCAGCAGCTTCTCTTCCGGGACAGGGGCCCACAATGAGCAGTTCTTC

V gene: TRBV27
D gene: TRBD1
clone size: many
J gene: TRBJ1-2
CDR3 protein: CASSPRGYGGYTF
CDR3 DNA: TGTGCCAGCAGTCCCAGGGGGTATGGTGGCTACACCTTC

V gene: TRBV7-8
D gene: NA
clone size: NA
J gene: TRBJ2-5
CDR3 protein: CASSLAKTRGETQYF
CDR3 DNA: TGTGCCAGCAGCTTAGCCAAGACTAGAGGGGAGACCCAGTACTTC

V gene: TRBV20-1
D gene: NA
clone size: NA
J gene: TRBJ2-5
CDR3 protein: CSAERVQETQYF
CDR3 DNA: TGCAGTGCTGAGCGGGTGCAAGAGACCCAGTACTTC

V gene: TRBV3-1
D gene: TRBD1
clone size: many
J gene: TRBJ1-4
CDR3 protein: CASSRSGTENEKLFF
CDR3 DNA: TGTGCCAGCAGCCGTTCCGGGACAGAGAATGAAAAACTGTTTTTT

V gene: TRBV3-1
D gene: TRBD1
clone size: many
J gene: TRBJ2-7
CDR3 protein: CASSHGTGTYEQYF
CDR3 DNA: TGTGCCAGCAGCCACGGGACAGGGACCTACGAGCAGTACTTC

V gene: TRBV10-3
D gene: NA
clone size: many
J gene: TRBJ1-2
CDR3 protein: CAISEGLGYGYTF
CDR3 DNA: TGTGCCATCAGTGAGGGCCTGGGCTATGGCTACACCTTC

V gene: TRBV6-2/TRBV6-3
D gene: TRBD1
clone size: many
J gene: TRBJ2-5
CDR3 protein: CASTDRGRTQYF
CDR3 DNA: TGTGCCAGCACGGACAGGGGGCGGACCCAGTACTTC

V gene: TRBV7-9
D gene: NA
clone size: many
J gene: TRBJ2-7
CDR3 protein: CASSPQTRPYEQYF
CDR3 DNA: TGTGCCAGCAGTCCCCAAACCCGCCCCTACGAGCAGTACTTC

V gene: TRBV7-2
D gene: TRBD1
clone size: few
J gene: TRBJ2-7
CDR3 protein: CASSQPTPLTGRGEQYF
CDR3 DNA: TGTGCCAGCAGCCAACCCACCCCCTTGACAGGGAGAGGCGAGCAGTACTTC